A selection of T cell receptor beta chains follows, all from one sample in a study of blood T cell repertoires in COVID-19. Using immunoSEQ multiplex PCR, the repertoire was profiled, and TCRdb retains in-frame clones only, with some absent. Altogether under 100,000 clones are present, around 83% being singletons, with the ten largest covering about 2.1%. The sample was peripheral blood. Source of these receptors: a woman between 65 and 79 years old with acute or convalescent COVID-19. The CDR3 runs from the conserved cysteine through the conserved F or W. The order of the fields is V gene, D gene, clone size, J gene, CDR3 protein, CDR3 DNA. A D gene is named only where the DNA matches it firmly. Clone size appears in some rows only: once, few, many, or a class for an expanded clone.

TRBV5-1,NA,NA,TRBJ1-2,CASSSSGGYYGYTF,TGCGCCAGCTCCTCCTCGGGGGGATACTATGGCTACACCTTC
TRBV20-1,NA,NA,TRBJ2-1,CSASNLAKTYNEQFF,TGCAGTGCTAGTAATCTAGCGAAGACCTACAATGAGCAGTTCTTC
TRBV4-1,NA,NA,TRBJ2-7,CASSAREDNSYEQYF,TGCGCCAGCAGCGCCAGGGAAGATAACTCCTACGAGCAGTACTTC
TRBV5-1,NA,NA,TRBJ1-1,CASSLGGGWSTEAFF,TGCGCCAGCAGCTTGGGCGGGGGGTGGAGTACTGAAGCTTTCTTT
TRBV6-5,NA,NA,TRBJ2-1,CASHAGPNYNEQFF,TGTGCCAGCCACGCAGGGCCCAATTACAATGAGCAGTTCTTC
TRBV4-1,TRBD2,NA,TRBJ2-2,CASRASGGGSGELFF,TGCGCCAGCAGGGCTAGCGGGGGGGGTTCCGGGGAGCTGTTTTTT
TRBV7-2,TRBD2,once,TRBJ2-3,CASSLLAGGRTDTQYF,TGTGCCAGCAGCTTACTAGCGGGGGGGCGAACAGATACGCAGTATTTT
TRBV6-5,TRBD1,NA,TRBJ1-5,CASILGGDSYRPQHF,TGTGCCAGCATCCTAGGAGGGGACAGCTATCGGCCCCAGCATTTT
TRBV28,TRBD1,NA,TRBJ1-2,CAGRGQGDGYTF,TGTGCCGGCCGGGGACAGGGGGATGGCTACACCTTC
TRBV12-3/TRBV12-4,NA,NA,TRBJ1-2,CASRLQGYGYTF,TGTGCCAGCAGACTTCAGGGTTATGGCTACACCTTC
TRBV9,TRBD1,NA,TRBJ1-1,CASSLGTGVNTEAFF,TGTGCCAGCAGCCTAGGGACAGGGGTGAACACTGAAGCTTTCTTT
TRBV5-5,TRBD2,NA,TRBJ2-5,CPTNHARGGETQYF,TGTCCCACCAACCACGCCCGGGGGGGAGAGACCCAGTACTTC
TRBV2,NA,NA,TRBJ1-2,CASSFFSGMEGYTF,TGTGCCAGCAGTTTCTTTTCAGGGATGGAGGGCTACACCTTC
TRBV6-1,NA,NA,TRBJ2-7,CASSDPLTGEYEQYF,TGTGCCAGCAGTGATCCCCTGACAGGAGAGTACGAGCAGTACTTC
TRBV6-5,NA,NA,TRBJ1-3,CASSYSNSGNTIYF,TGTGCCAGCAGTTACTCGAACAGCGGAAACACCATATATTTT
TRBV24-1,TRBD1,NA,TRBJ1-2,CATSDPRDRGYYGYTF,TGTGCCACCAGTGATCCCCGGGACAGGGGTTACTATGGCTACACCTTC
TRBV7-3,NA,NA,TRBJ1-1,CASSPQGGGNTEAFF,TGTGCCAGCAGCCCACAGGGTGGTGGGAACACTGAAGCTTTCTTT
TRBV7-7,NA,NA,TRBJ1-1,CASSLAQNTEAFF,TGTGCTAGCAGCTTAGCTCAGAACACTGAAGCTTTCTTT
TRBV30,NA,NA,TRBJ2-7,CAWRSQPGKGLGTYEQYF,TGTGCCTGGAGGTCTCAACCGGGAAAAGGGCTAGGAACCTACGAGCAGTACTTC
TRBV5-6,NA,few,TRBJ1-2,CASSLQGYDYGYTF,TGTGCCAGCAGCTTGCAGGGTTACGACTATGGCTACACCTTC
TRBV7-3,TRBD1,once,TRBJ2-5,CASSRIDRVGETQYF,TGTGCCAGCAGCCGTATTGACAGGGTGGGGGAGACCCAGTACTTC
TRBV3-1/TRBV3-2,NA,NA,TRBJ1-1,CASSQGGSGVSEAFF,TGTGCCAGCAGCCAAGGAGGTTCCGGAGTCAGTGAAGCTTTCTTT
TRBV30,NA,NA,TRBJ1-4,CAWSANRLLEKLFF,TGTGCCTGGAGTGCGAACAGGCTCCTTGAAAAACTGTTTTTT
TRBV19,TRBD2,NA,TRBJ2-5,CASSTSGVGETQYF,TGTGCCAGTAGCACCAGCGGGGTAGGGGAGACCCAGTACTTC
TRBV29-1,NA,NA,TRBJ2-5,CSGGTAQETQYF,TGCAGCGGCGGGACAGCCCAAGAGACCCAGTACTTC
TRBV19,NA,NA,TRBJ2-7,CASSPSGLSYEQYF,TGTGCCAGTAGTCCGTCGGGACTGTCCTACGAGCAGTACTTC
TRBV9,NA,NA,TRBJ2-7,CASSAGVGYEQYF,TGTGCCAGCAGCGCAGGGGTCGGCTACGAGCAGTACTTC
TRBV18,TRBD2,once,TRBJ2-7,CASSPPVGGSEQYF,TGTGCCAGCTCACCACCGGTGGGGGGGAGCGAGCAGTACTTC
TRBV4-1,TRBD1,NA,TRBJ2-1,CASSRKSGPGQGIRQFF,TGCGCCAGCAGCCGTAAGTCCGGGCCGGGACAGGGCATTCGGCAGTTCTTC
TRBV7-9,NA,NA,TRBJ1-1,CASSLGSGYTEAFF,TGTGCCAGCAGCTTAGGCAGTGGCTACACTGAAGCTTTCTTT
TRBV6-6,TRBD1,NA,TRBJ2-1,CASSDSWTGRNEQFF,TGTGCCAGCAGTGACTCTTGGACAGGGCGAAATGAGCAGTTCTTC
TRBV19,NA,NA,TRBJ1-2,CASSIAAGSYGYTF,TGTGCCAGTAGTATAGCGGCGGGCAGCTATGGCTACACCTTC
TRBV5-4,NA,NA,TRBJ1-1,CASNTGMATEAFF,TGTGCCAGCAATACAGGGATGGCCACTGAAGCTTTCTTT
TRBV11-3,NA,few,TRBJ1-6,CASSLAGGISPLHF,TGTGCCAGCAGCTTAGCCGGGGGTATTTCACCCCTCCACTTT
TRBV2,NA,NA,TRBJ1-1,CASSELGQGMAEAFF,TGTGCCAGCAGTGAATTAGGGCAGGGGATGGCTGAAGCTTTCTTT
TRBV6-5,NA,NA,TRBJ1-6,CASSYSRELNSPLHF,TGTGCCAGCAGTTACTCTAGAGAGTTGAATTCACCCCTCCACTTT
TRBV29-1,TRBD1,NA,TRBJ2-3,CSVAGGWGDTQYF,TGCAGCGTGGCAGGGGGCTGGGGAGATACGCAGTATTTT
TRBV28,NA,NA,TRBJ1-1,CASNNFPGREAFF,TGTGCCAGCAATAACTTTCCCGGTCGGGAAGCTTTCTTT
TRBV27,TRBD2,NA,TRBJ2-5,CASSFSSGGAEETQYF,TGTGCCAGTTCGTTCTCAAGCGGGGGGGCGGAAGAGACCCAGTACTTC
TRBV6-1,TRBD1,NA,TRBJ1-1,CASSEPGQGARTEAFF,TGTGCCAGCAGTGAGCCGGGACAGGGGGCGAGGACTGAAGCTTTCTTT
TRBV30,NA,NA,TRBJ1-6,CAWSVVGLPNSPLHF,TGTGCCTGGAGTGTAGTGGGACTTCCTAATTCACCCCTCCACTTT
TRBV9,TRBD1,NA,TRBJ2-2,CASSVGGTGETGELFF,TGTGCCAGCAGCGTAGGTGGGACAGGGGAAACCGGGGAGCTGTTTTTT
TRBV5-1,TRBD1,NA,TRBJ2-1,CASSSGTDNEQFF,TGCGCCAGCAGCTCCGGGACAGACAATGAGCAGTTCTTC
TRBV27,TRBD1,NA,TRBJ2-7,CASNSGTGVYEQYF,TGTGCCAGCAACTCCGGGACAGGGGTTTACGAGCAGTACTTC
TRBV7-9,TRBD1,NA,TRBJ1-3,CASNRQGGNTIYF,TGTGCTAGCAATCGACAGGGAGGAAACACCATATATTTT
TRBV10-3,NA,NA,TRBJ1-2,CAISVGQTLSANYGYTF,TGTGCCATCAGTGTTGGACAGACCCTTTCAGCTAACTATGGCTACACCTTC
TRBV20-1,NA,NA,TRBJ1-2,CSAGAGNGYTF,TGCAGTGCGGGGGCAGGGAATGGCTACACCTTC
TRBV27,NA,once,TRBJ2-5,CASSSPGVETQYF,TGTGCCAGCAGTTCACCGGGGGTGGAGACCCAGTACTTC
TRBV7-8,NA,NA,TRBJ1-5,CASSFSRLSNQPQHF,TGTGCCAGCAGCTTTAGCCGACTCAGCAATCAGCCCCAGCATTTT
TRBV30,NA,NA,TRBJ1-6,CAWSVKVGWGLDSPLHF,TGTGCCTGGAGTGTCAAAGTAGGTTGGGGGCTGGATTCACCCCTCCACTTT
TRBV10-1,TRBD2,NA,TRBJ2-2,CASSEGDYTGELFF,TGCGCCAGCAGTGAAGGGGACTATACCGGGGAGCTGTTTTTT
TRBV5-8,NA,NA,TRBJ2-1,CASTFGRNSGEQFF,TGTGCCAGCACCTTTGGGCGGAACAGCGGTGAGCAGTTCTTC
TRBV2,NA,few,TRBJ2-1,CASFTRTPYNEQFF,TGTGCCAGCTTTACGCGGACACCATACAATGAGCAGTTCTTC
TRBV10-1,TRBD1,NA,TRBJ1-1,CASSESRGPGTEAFF,TGCGCCAGCAGTGAGTCCAGGGGGCCGGGCACTGAAGCTTTCTTT
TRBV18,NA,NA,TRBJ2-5,CASSPGESETQYF,TGTGCCAGCTCACCCGGGGAATCGGAGACCCAGTACTTC
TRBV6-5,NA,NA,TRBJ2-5,CASSPGVHETQYF,TGTGCCAGCAGCCCAGGGGTGCACGAGACCCAGTACTTC
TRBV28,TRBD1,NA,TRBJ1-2,CASSFRQGADGYTF,TGTGCCAGCAGTTTCCGACAGGGGGCTGATGGCTACACCTTC
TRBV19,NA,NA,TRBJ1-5,CASSIQGSGQPQHF,TGTGCCAGTAGTATTCAGGGATCGGGTCAGCCCCAGCATTTT
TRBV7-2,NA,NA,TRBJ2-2,CASSLGGGQANTGELFF,TGTGCCAGCAGCTTAGGGGGGGGACAGGCGAACACCGGGGAGCTGTTTTTT